One sample yielded the 25 T cell receptor beta chains listed below, sequenced in a study of early T cells in non-severe SARS-CoV-2 infection. TCRdb recomputed calls from the 5' RACE reads with MiXCR, one row per CDR3 protein. The data contain about 77,000 distinct CDR3 sequences, about 16% of them singletons. Sequences were obtained from whole blood. The receptors come from an adult who was a healthcare worker with PCR-confirmed SARS-CoV-2 infection or an uninfected control (not recorded which).

This clonotype was counted between two and nine times. The DNA of the CDR3 is TGTGCCAGTACGACATCAACGGGGGGAGTTGAGACCGGGGAGCTGTTTTTT. It is translated as CASTTSTGGVETGELFF. The V and J genes are TRBV7-9 and TRBJ2-2; TRBD2 matches at 7 bases. Trimming took 9 bases from V and 5 from J; bases not matched to a gene: 18. This CDR3 is built from 17 residues. The V gene's germline CDR1 is SEHNR and CDR2 FQNEAQ (reference sequence).

Only one count was recorded for this clonotype. The chain combines TRBV5-1 with TRBJ1-3; possible D gene TRBD1, 6 bases. V lost 2 bases, J lost 2 bases, and 11 bases lay in between. Per germline, CDR1 SGHRS and CDR2 YFSETQ. The CDR3 sequence is 15 residues long. Here the CDR3 reads CASSFDRFAGNTIYF. The CDR3 DNA is TGCGCCAGCAGCTTTGACAGGTTTGCTGGAAACACCATATATTTT.

This clonotype occurred a few times. The CDR3: CASSLDSSLKVTF. As DNA, the CDR3 is TGCGCCAGCAGCTTGGACAGCAGCCTTAAAGTCACCTTC. The V gene is TRBV5-1, the J gene TRBJ1-2; D uncertain. The V gene lost 0 bases and the J gene lost 13 bases, with 16 bases spanning the gap. Germline assignment: CDR1 SGHRS and CDR2 YFSETQ. The CDR3 sequence is 13 residues long.

This clonotype was found a few times. The chain couples TRBV5-4 to TRBJ1-3, with D hard to call. Trimming shortened V by 0 bases and J by 0 bases, and 7 bases separated the two germline ends. Germline V lookup: CDR1 SGHNT, CDR2 YYREEE (reference sequence). The CDR3 is made up of 15 amino acids. CDR3: CASSLDPSSGNTIYF. CDR3 nucleotides: TGTGCCAGCAGCTTGGACCCTTCCTCTGGAAACACCATATATTTT.

This clonotype was found many times. CDR3: CSASTRQETQYF. The DNA of the CDR3 is TGCAGTGCTAGCACGAGACAAGAGACCCAGTACTTC. The chain employs TRBV20-1 and TRBJ2-5; the D is unclear. The CDR3 loop spans 12 amino acids. CDR1 DFQATT and CDR2 SNEGSKA come from the germline V gene (reference sequence). V gave up 3 bases and J gave up 2 bases, with 7 bases separating them.

This clonotype has more than one count but fewer than ten. The genes are TRBV4-2 and TRBJ1-2; D gene uncertain. CDR1 and CDR2 from the germline V gene are LGHNA and YNFKEQ. The CDR3 has 13 residues. V lost 3 bases to trimming and J lost 4 bases, with 9 bases between them. This CDR3 reads CASSQLDGYGYTF. As DNA, the CDR3 is TGTGCCAGCAGCCAGTTAGACGGCTATGGCTACACCTTC.

The chain is built from TRBV5-1 and TRBJ1-2; no firm D call. Germline loops: CDR1 SGHRS, CDR2 YFSETQ. CDR3 length equals 13 residues. Trimming shortened V by 0 bases and J by 3 bases, and 6 bases separated the two germline ends. CDR3 nucleotide sequence: TGCGCCAGCAGCTTGGAAGGCTACTATGGCTACACCTTC. Translating gives CASSLEGYYGYTF.

This clonotype was seen a few times. The rearrangement uses TRBV5-6 and TRBJ2-3; 8 nucleotides match TRBD1. The CDR3 totals 15 residues. Germline CDR1 and CDR2: SGHDT and YYEEEE. The ends lost 2 bases at V and 1 base at J; junction bases unmatched: 3. The CDR3 protein is CASSFVTGGTDTQYF. The CDR3 region has the DNA TGTGCCAGCAGCTTTGTGACAGGGGGCACAGATACGCAGTATTTT.

The chain combines TRBV20-1 with TRBJ2-3; 8 bases are a match to TRBD2. J lost 7 bases, V lost 1 base, and 10 bases had no gene match. This CDR3 comprises 15 residues. Germline V gene sequence: CDR1 DFQATT, CDR2 SNEGSKA (reference sequence). CDR3 region: CSARVVLAAGNTQYF. DNA for the CDR3: TGCAGTGCTAGAGTTGTACTAGCGGCCGGGAATACGCAGTATTTT.

The table lists this clonotype with many counts. This chain links TRBV7-6 with TRBJ2-2; 8 positions agree with TRBD1. J was trimmed by 3 bases and V by 2 bases; bases with no gene match: 8. CDR1 is SGHVS and CDR2 is FNYEAQ in the germline V gene. This CDR3 comprises 17 residues. The chain's CDR3 is CASSLIPTGADTGELFF. The DNA of the CDR3 is TGTGCCAGCAGCTTAATCCCGACAGGGGCCGACACCGGGGAGCTGTTTTTT. Supplemented by reference TRBV7-6 and TRBJ2-2, the full variable domain reads GAGVSQSPRYKVTKRGQDVALRCDPISGHVSLYWYRQALGQGPEFLTYFNYEAQQDKSGLPNDRFSAERPEGSISTLTIQRTEQRDSAMYRCASSLIPTGADTGELFFGEGSRLTVL.

The rearrangement links TRBV24-1 to TRBJ2-3, with 13 bases lining up with TRBD2. The trim removed 4 bases at V and 3 bases at J, leaving 3 bases unmatched. The CDR3 has 16 amino acids. CDR1 and CDR2 (germline): KGHDR, SFDVKD. The CDR3 spells CATSEGTSGATDTQYF. As DNA, the CDR3 is TGTGCCACCAGTGAGGGGACTAGCGGGGCGACAGATACGCAGTATTTT.

The V call is TRBV7-2, the J call TRBJ2-1; D ambiguous. The germline V gene encodes CDR1 SGHTA and CDR2 FQGNSA. The CDR3 is 12 residues long. V shed 2 bases and J shed 4 bases, with 3 bases lying between them. CDR3 nucleotides: TGTGCCAGCAGCTTACCTTACAATGAGCAGTTCTTC. This sequence encodes CASSLPYNEQFF.

This clonotype appeared a single time. The genes are TRBV29-1 and TRBJ1-4, with 7 positions matching TRBD1. The germline CDR1 and CDR2 sequences are SQVTM and ANQGSEA. CDR3 length: 11 amino acids. The CDR3 nucleotides are TGCAGTGGGACAGACAATGAAAAACTGTTTTTT. Amino acid sequence: CSGTDNEKLFF.

This clonotype has a handful of counts. This sequence joins TRBV12-3 or TRBV12-4 and TRBJ1-4, with D perhaps TRBD1 (6 bases). Trimming cost V 7 bases and J 5 bases, with 14 bases left between them. CDR3 length equals 14 residues. The CDR3 here is CASNKRGGNEKLFF. CDR3 DNA: TGTGCCAGCAATAAGAGGGGGGGGAATGAAAAACTGTTTTTT.

This clonotype showed up just a few times. The chain employs TRBV29-1 and TRBJ2-3, with a weak D call TRBD1 (6 bases). Germline CDR1 reads SQVTM; CDR2 reads ANQGSEA. Trimming cost V 4 bases and J 3 bases, with 17 bases left between them. The CDR3 is 15 residues long. CDR3 DNA sequence: TGCAGCGTTGGGGAAACAGGGATGAGAACAGATACGCAGTATTTT. It is translated as CSVGETGMRTDTQYF.

The gene calls are TRBV5-1 and TRBJ1-5; D remains ambiguous. Per the germline V gene, CDR1 is SGHRS and CDR2 is YFSETQ. This CDR3 spans 14 amino acids. V gave up 3 bases and J gave up 1 base, with 8 bases separating them. CDR3 amino acids: CASSSGPSNQPQHF. For the CDR3, the DNA is TGCGCCAGCAGCTCCGGACCCAGCAATCAGCCCCAGCATTTT. The entire variable domain, with the rest obtained from reference TRBV5-1 and TRBJ1-5, is as follows: KAGVTQTPRYLIKTRGQQVTLSCSPISGHRSVSWYQQTPGQGLQFLFEYFSETQRNKGNFPGRFSGRQFSNSRSEMNVSTLELGDSALYLCASSSGPSNQPQHFGDGTRLSIL.

This clonotype was seen more than once but under ten times. J is TRBJ2-3 and V is TRBV10-3; D gene ambiguous. The CDR3 extends over 14 amino acids. Germline V gene data show CDR1 as ENHRY and CDR2 as SYGVKD. The V end lost 5 bases, the J end lost 0 bases, and 9 bases lay between the germline ends. The CDR3 loop is CAISIQTSTDTQYF. The CDR3 DNA reads TGTGCCATCAGTATACAAACTAGCACAGATACGCAGTATTTT.

This clonotype has a count of ten or more. V is TRBV27 and J is TRBJ2-7; D gene ambiguous. CDR1 and CDR2 from the germline V gene are MNHEY and SMNVEV (reference sequence). The germline V and J ends were trimmed by 2 bases and 0 bases, with 11 bases remaining between them. The CDR3 spans 15 residues. For the CDR3, the DNA is TGTGCCAGCAGTTTACAGGCAGGCTTCTCCTACGAGCAGTACTTC. Encoded protein: CASSLQAGFSYEQYF.

This clonotype was found a few times. The gene calls are TRBV6-5 and TRBJ1-1, with D unclear. Trimming pared 0 bases from V and 4 bases from J, leaving 15 bases between. The CDR3 totals 16 residues. The germline CDR1 and CDR2 sequences are MNHEY and SVGAGI. The CDR3 reads CASSYSDPPGGTEAFF. Here the CDR3 DNA reads TGTGCCAGCAGTTACTCGGATCCCCCAGGAGGCACTGAAGCTTTCTTT.

V usage is TRBV12-3 or TRBV12-4 and J usage is TRBJ2-2, with 9 bases identical to TRBD2. With V trimmed by 6 bases and J by 1 base, 3 bases remained unmatched. This CDR3 is built from 15 residues. The CDR3 DNA reads TGTGCCAGCAGCAAAGCGGGGGGGAACACCGGGGAGCTGTTTTTT. Its translation: CASSKAGGNTGELFF.

This clonotype was picked up many times. The rearrangement uses TRBV30 and TRBJ2-7, with unresolved D. The V end lost 3 bases, the J end lost 0 bases, and 3 bases lay between the germline ends. Germline lookup yields CDR1 GTSNPN and CDR2 SVGIG (reference sequence). This CDR3 comprises 11 residues. The DNA for the CDR3 is TGTGCCTGGAGGGTCTCCTACGAGCAGTACTTC. Its protein is CAWRVSYEQYF.

The chain is built from TRBV20-1 and TRBJ2-7; no clear D gene. The CDR3 consists of 13 residues. Per the germline V gene, CDR1 is DFQATT and CDR2 is SNEGSKA (reference sequence). V was clipped by 1 base and J by 0 bases, with 7 bases between them. CDR3: CSARVKASYEQYF. DNA of the CDR3: TGCAGTGCTAGAGTCAAGGCCTCCTACGAGCAGTACTTC.

J is TRBJ2-1 and V is TRBV29-1, with TRBD1 identical over 7 bases. After removal of 6 bases from V and 4 bases from J, the junction contained 9 bases not matched to a gene. The CDR3 length is 14 residues. Germline CDR1 and CDR2: SQVTM and ANQGSEA. The CDR3, as DNA: TGCAGCGTCGCCGCGACAGGGTTTTACAATGAGCAGTTCTTC. It specifies CSVAATGFYNEQFF.

V gene TRBV12-3 or TRBV12-4 combines with J gene TRBJ2-7, with D possibly called TRBD1 or TRBD2 (5 bases each). V was shortened by 8 bases and J by 3 bases, with 11 bases between the two germline ends. This CDR3 region has 12 residues. The CDR3 DNA reads as TGTGCCAGCGGGGGATTGGACTACGAGCAGTACTTC. Protein sequence: CASGGLDYEQYF.

V usage is TRBV18 and J usage is TRBJ2-1; TRBD2 matches 8 bases. With 3 bases clipped from V and 9 bases from J, the junction kept 10 bases outside the gene matches. The germline gives CDR1 KGHSH, CDR2 LQKENI. This CDR3 region has 15 residues. CDR3 residues: CASSPRSVREAEQFF. CDR3 in DNA: TGTGCCAGCTCACCTCGCTCTGTGCGGGAGGCTGAGCAGTTCTTC. The complete variable domain, with remaining parts taken from reference TRBV18 and TRBJ2-1, reads NAGVMQNPRHLVRRRGQEARLRCSPMKGHSHVYWYRQLPEEGLKFMVYLQKENIIDESGMPKERFSAEFPKEGPSILRIQQVVRGDSAAYFCASSPRSVREAEQFFGPGTRLTVL.